This T cell receptor (beta chain) was observed in a study of control samples from healthy donors and cancer patients. Assay used: immunoSEQ multiplex PCR; TCRdb lists only in-frame clones, some missing. The top ten clones hold around 6.4% of a sample with about 410,000 clones, about nine tenths of them seen once. This CDR3 comprises 14 residues. V lost 3 bases and J 0 bases, leaving 6 bases between the germline ends. CDR1 is MNHNS, CDR2 SASEGT, per germline. Input material: PBMCs. The rearrangement uses TRBV6-1 and TRBJ1-3; D call uncertain. This TCR came from a man between 40 and 49 years old with head and neck cancer. The DNA of the CDR3 is TGTGCCAGCAGTGAGCCGTCCTCTGGAAACACCATATATTTT. Its translation: CASSEPSSGNTIYF.